These 21 T cell receptor beta chains originate from one sample sequenced in a study of cytomegalovirus exposure and HLA in healthy donors. TCRdb's copy holds only in-frame clones and misses some; the assay was immunoSEQ multiplex PCR. The sample holds about 220,000 clones; around nine tenths are singletons and the top ten take about 2.7%. Input material: PBMCs. The receptor source for this set is a woman aged 18 to 35 in good health and CMV-seronegative.

The J gene is TRBJ2-3, the V gene TRBV6-5; TRBD2 aligns across 11 bases. The CDR3 covers 15 residues. The V and J ends lost 4 bases and 6 bases, in that order; junction bases with no gene match: 6. CDR1 is MNHEY, CDR2 SVGAGI, per germline. The DNA for the CDR3 is TGTGCCAGCAGTTTACTAGCGGGAGAGACTGATACGCAGTATTTT. Its translation: CASSLLAGETDTQYF.

V gene TRBV9 combines with J gene TRBJ1-1, with D unclear. Germline V gene data show CDR1 as SGDLS and CDR2 as YYNGEE. V was pared by 4 bases and J by 5 bases, with 12 bases between. The CDR3 has 13 amino acids. CDR3: CASSPSSQTEAFF. CDR3 sequence (DNA): TGTGCCAGCAGCCCTTCGTCCCAGACTGAAGCTTTCTTT.

The rearrangement links TRBV9 to TRBJ2-7, with TRBD1 identical over 10 bases. The trim removed 5 bases at V and 6 bases at J, leaving 5 bases unmatched. CDR3 length equals 13 residues. Germline V CDR1 and CDR2: SGDLS, YYNGEE. Written as DNA, the CDR3 is TGTGCCAGCAGTCGTGACAGGGGGCGCGAGCAGTACTTC. Its protein product is CASSRDRGREQYF.

V is TRBV4-1 and J is TRBJ2-3, with TRBD2 identical over 10 bases. CDR3 length: 17 residues. The germline CDR1 and CDR2 sequences are MGHRA and YSYEKL. Unmatched junction bases numbered 5, after V lost 0 bases and J lost 2 bases. The CDR3 sequence is CASSQDQAGGATDTQYF. CDR3 coding DNA: TGCGCCAGCAGCCAAGATCAAGCGGGAGGGGCCACAGATACGCAGTATTTT.

DNA of the CDR3: TGTGCCAGCAGCTTAGGGAGGGCCACAGATACGCAGTATTTT. It translates to CASSLGRATDTQYF. This sequence joins TRBV7-2 and TRBJ2-3, with a possible D match to TRBD2 (6 bases). The CDR3 contains 14 residues. V lost 1 base and J lost 2, with 7 bases in between. CDR1 SGHTA and CDR2 FQGNSA come from the germline V gene.

The chain uses TRBV6-1 and TRBJ2-1; no reliable D call. V lost 5 bases and J lost 4, with 12 bases in between. The length of the CDR3 is 14 residues. From germline, CDR1 is MNHNS and CDR2 SASEGT. In nucleotides, the CDR3 is TGTGCCAGCAGTCAAGAATCTAATTACAATGAGCAGTTCTTC. It is translated as CASSQESNYNEQFF.

The chain joins TRBV28 to TRBJ2-2; 7 nucleotides match TRBD1. Trimming at V came to 7 bases and at J to 0 bases, leaving 5 bases not matched to a gene. From germline, CDR1 is MDHEN and CDR2 SYDVKM. The CDR3 sequence is 15 residues long. The CDR3 coding sequence is TGTGCCAGCAAATATGGGACAGCGAACACCGGGGAGCTGTTTTTT. This codes for CASKYGTANTGELFF.

The chain is built from TRBV30 and TRBJ2-7, with a possible D match to TRBD2 (6 bases). Per the germline V gene, CDR1 is GTSNPN and CDR2 is SVGIG (reference sequence). With 1 base removed from V and 0 bases from J, the gap between germline ends came to 13 bases. This CDR3 comprises 15 residues. For the CDR3, the DNA is TGTGCCTGGAGTGCCCAAACCGGGAGCTCCTACGAGCAGTACTTC. Translation: CAWSAQTGSSYEQYF.

The chain combines TRBV7-9 with TRBJ2-7; 10 bases line up with TRBD2. CDR1 and CDR2 (germline): SEHNR, FQNEAQ (reference sequence). V shed 1 base, J shed 7 bases, and the junction held 7 bases outside the gene matches. The CDR3 runs 15 residues. The CDR3: CASSLGSGRAREQYF. The CDR3 DNA follows: TGTGCCAGCAGCTTAGGAAGCGGGAGGGCCAGGGAGCAGTACTTC.

The chain joins TRBV7-9 to TRBJ1-4; no reliable D call. CDR1 is SEHNR and CDR2 is FQNEAQ in the germline V gene (reference sequence). Trimming stripped 5 bases from V and 10 bases from J, with 14 bases between. This CDR3 spans 13 amino acids. This chain's CDR3 is CASSPLDLGKLFF. The CDR3 nucleotides read TGTGCCAGCAGCCCCCTAGATTTGGGAAAACTGTTTTTT.

This chain's CDR3 is CASSIGSGLGELFF. The DNA for the CDR3 is TGTGCCAGTAGTATAGGGTCCGGACTCGGGGAGCTGTTTTTT. J is TRBJ2-2 and V is TRBV19, with a weak D call TRBD2 (5 bases). Germline V lookup: CDR1 LNHDA, CDR2 SQIVND (reference sequence). The CDR3 runs 14 residues. Trimming left V 1 base short and J 7 bases short, with 10 bases between.

Concerning this clone: Additional DNA sequences in this sample encode the identical CDR3. The chain employs TRBV5-1 and TRBJ2-7, with 12 bases identical to TRBD1. The germline V gene encodes CDR1 SGHRS and CDR2 YFSETQ. The CDR3 consists of 14 residues. The junction had 3 bases not matched to a gene; V was cut back by 4 bases and J by 4 bases. DNA of the CDR3: TGCGCCAGCAGCACGGGACAGGGGGCATACGAGCAGTACTTC. As protein: CASSTGQGAYEQYF.

CDR3 residues: CASSAAGGYEQFF. The CDR3 DNA follows: TGTGCCAGCAGCGCAGCGGGAGGCTATGAGCAGTTCTTC. This sequence joins TRBV7-6 and TRBJ2-1, with 9 bases matching TRBD2. CDR1 is SGHVS and CDR2 is FNYEAQ in the germline V gene. After removal of 5 bases from V and 8 bases from J, the junction contained 4 bases not matched to a gene. The CDR3 runs 13 residues.

The chain combines TRBV7-2 with TRBJ1-1, with a weak D call TRBD1 (5 bases). The CDR3 runs 14 residues. The germline V and J ends were trimmed by 1 base and 6 bases, with 12 bases remaining between them. Germline CDR1 reads SGHTA; CDR2 reads FQGNSA. As DNA, the CDR3 is TGTGCCAGCAGCTTAGGGGGGGGAATAGCTGAAGCTTTCTTT. Residues: CASSLGGGIAEAFF.

J is TRBJ2-3 and V is TRBV28; the D gene is possibly TRBD2 (6 bases). V gave up 1 base and J gave up 3 bases, with 11 bases separating them. The CDR3 has 15 amino acids. Germline values: CDR1 MDHEN, CDR2 SYDVKM. CDR3 DNA: TGTGCCAGCAGTTTATATGGGGAGGAGACAGATACGCAGTATTTT. This gives the protein CASSLYGEETDTQYF.

The chain recombines TRBV27 with TRBJ1-2, with 8 bases matching TRBD1. The CDR3 contains 14 residues. CDR1 and CDR2 (germline): MNHEY, SMNVEV (reference sequence). V shed 7 bases, J shed 14 bases, and the junction held 18 bases outside the gene matches. The DNA of the CDR3 is TGTGCCAGCAAAATACCGGGACAGGTATGGACTGAGACCTTC. Translated, it gives CASKIPGQVWTETF.

The CDR3 reads CASSSGGGIGSKNIQYF. The CDR3 DNA reads TGCGCCAGCAGCTCGGGTGGCGGGATCGGATCCAAAAACATTCAGTACTTC. The chain couples TRBV5-1 to TRBJ2-4; the D gene is possibly TRBD2 (6 bases). Germline-derived CDR1 and CDR2 are SGHRS and YFSETQ. There are 17 residues in the CDR3. V lost 3 bases, J lost 2 bases, and 18 bases lay in between.

The chain joins TRBV28 to TRBJ2-7, with D maybe TRBD1 (5 bases). Germline assignment: CDR1 MDHEN and CDR2 SYDVKM. Trimming removed 6 bases from V and 2 bases from J, with 11 bases in between. The CDR3 totals 13 residues. The CDR3 here is CASRPPTAYEQYF. The CDR3 bases are TGTGCCAGCAGACCTCCGACAGCCTACGAGCAGTACTTC.

In its sample, this clone was seen once. The V gene is TRBV27, the J gene TRBJ1-4; the D is unclear. This CDR3 spans 15 amino acids. Germline values: CDR1 MNHEY, CDR2 SMNVEV (reference sequence). Trimming removed 6 bases from V and 5 bases from J, with 16 bases in between. CDR3 region: CASSPLAGVNEKLFF. CDR3 bases: TGTGCCAGCAGCCCCCTAGCCGGGGTCAATGAAAAACTGTTTTTT.

The gene calls are TRBV7-9 and TRBJ1-4; the match to TRBD1 covers 7 bases. The V segment lost 0 bases and the J segment 7 bases; nucleotides outside the gene matches: 5. Germline V gene sequence: CDR1 SEHNR, CDR2 FQNEAQ (reference sequence). The length of the CDR3 is 15 residues. The CDR3 DNA follows: TGTGCCAGCAGCTTAGCCCAGGGGGGAAGTGAAAAACTGTTTTTT. As protein: CASSLAQGGSEKLFF.

The CDR3 here is CASSLGPENYNEQFF. The CDR3 DNA sequence: TGTGCCAGCAGCTTAGGGCCGGAGAACTACAATGAGCAGTTCTTC. This chain uses TRBV11-2 with TRBJ2-1, with no clear D. The germline CDR1 and CDR2 sequences are SGHAT and FQNNGV. V was clipped by 1 base and J by 3 bases, with 10 bases between them. This CDR3 contains 15 residues.